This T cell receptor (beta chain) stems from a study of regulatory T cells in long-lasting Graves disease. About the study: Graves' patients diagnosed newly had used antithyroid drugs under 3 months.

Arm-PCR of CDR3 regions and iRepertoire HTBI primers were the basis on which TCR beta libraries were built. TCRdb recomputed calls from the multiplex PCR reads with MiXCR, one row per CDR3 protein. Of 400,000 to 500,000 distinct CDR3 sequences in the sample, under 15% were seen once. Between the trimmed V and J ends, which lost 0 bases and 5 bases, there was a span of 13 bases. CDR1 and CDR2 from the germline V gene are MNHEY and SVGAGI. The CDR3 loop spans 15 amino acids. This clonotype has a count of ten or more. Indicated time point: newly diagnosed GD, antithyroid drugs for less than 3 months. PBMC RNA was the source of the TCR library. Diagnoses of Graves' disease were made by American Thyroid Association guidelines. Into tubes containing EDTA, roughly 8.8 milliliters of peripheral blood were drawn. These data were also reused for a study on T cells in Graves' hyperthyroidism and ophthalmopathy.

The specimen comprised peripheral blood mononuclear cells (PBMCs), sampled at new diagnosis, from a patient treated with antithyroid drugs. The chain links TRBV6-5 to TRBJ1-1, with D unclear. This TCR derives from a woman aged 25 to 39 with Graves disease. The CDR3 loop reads CASSYSTRPVTEAFF. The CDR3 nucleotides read TGTGCCAGCAGTTACTCGACGCGGCCTGTAACTGAAGCTTTCTTT.